The next 3 T cell receptor beta chains were all read from a single sample in a study of blood T cell repertoires in COVID-19. Sequencing was performed with immunoSEQ multiplex PCR; in TCRdb, only in-frame clones are kept and a portion is missing. The table has about 260,000 clones, about 90% seen once. Material for sequencing was peripheral blood. These receptors originate from a woman aged 45-60 years with acute or convalescent COVID-19.

This clone was found a few times. The V gene is TRBV7-9, the J gene TRBJ2-3; D is unclear. Germline V lookup: CDR1 SEHNR, CDR2 FQNEAQ (reference sequence). The ends were cut back, 5 bases at V and 0 bases at J, with 6 bases in the middle. The length of the CDR3 is 13 residues. CDR3 loop: CASSQASTDTQYF. CDR3 sequence (DNA): TGTGCCAGCAGCCAAGCGAGCACAGATACGCAGTATTTT. Variable domain in full (rest from reference TRBV7-9 and TRBJ2-3): DTGVSQNPRHKITKRGQNVTFRCDPISEHNRLYWYRQTLGQGPEFLTYFQNEAQLEKSRLLSDRFSAERPKGSFSTLEIQRTEQGDSAMYLCASSQASTDTQYFGPGTRLTVL.

The rearrangement joins TRBV3-1 (or the pseudogene TRBV3-2) to TRBJ1-4; D remains unclear. Germline CDR1 LGHDT, CDR2 YNNKEL (reference sequence). This CDR3 is built from 16 residues. Trimming took 5 bases from V and 8 from J, leaving 21 bases between them. The CDR3 region has the DNA TGTGCCAGCAGCGAGAATGTAGCCCTAGGATCCGAAAAACTGTTTTTT. It codes for CASSENVALGSEKLFF.

V and J are TRBV4-2 and TRBJ1-5; 8 bases are shared with TRBD1. V trimming: 0 bases; J trimming: 7 bases; junction bases outside the gene matches: 5. The CDR3 is 15 residues long. CDR1 is LGHNA, CDR2 YNFKEQ, per germline. CDR3 bases: TGTGCCAGCAGCCAAGACTCAGGGGGCAGGCAGCCCCAGCATTTT. Protein product: CASSQDSGGRQPQHF.